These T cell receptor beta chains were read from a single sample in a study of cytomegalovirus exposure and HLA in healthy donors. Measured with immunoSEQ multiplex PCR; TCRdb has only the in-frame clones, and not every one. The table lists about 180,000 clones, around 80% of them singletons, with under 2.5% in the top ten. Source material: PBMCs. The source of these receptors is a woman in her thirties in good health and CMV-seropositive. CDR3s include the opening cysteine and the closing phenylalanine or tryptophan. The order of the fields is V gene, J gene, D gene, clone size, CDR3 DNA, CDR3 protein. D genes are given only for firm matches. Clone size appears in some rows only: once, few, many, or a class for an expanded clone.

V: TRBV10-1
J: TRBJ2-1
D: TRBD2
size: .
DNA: TGCGCCAGCAGTGAACGCCAGCGGGGGGCCGAGCGCTACAATGAGCAGTTCTTC
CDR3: CASSERQRGAERYNEQFF

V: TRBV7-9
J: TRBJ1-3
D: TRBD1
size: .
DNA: TGTGCCAGCAGCATCCGGGACAGGGCGAGCTCTGGAAACACCATATATTTT
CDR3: CASSIRDRASSGNTIYF

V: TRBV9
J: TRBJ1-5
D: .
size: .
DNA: TGTGCCAGCAGCGCTGACGGGGGTGGGCCCCAGCATTTT
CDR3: CASSADGGGPQHF

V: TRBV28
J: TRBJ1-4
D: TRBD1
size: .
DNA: TGTGCCAGCAGTTTAGGGGGACAGGGTGATGAAAAACTGTTTTTT
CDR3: CASSLGGQGDEKLFF

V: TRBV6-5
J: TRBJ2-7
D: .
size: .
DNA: TGTGCCAGCAGCCGCGACAGATCCTACGAGCAGTACTTC
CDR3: CASSRDRSYEQYF

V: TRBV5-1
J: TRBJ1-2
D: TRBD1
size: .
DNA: TGCGCCAGCAGCTTGTTCGCAGGGGGCGAGGGTGGCTACACCTTC
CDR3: CASSLFAGGEGGYTF

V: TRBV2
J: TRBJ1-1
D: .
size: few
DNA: TGTGCCAGCAGTGTCAGGGCCACAGACACTGAAGCTTTCTTT
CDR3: CASSVRATDTEAFF

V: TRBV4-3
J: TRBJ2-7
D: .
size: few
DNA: TGCGCCAGCAGCCAACAAAGGACGGGGTCCTACGAGCAGTACTTC
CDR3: CASSQQRTGSYEQYF

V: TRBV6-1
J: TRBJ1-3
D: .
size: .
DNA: TGTGCCCACGCCCCGCGGGCGCGGGGAAACACCATATATTTT
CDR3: CAHAPRARGNTIYF

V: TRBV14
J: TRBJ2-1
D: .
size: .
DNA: TGTGCCAGCAGCCCAGGGACTTCAGTTTACAATGAGCAGTTCTTC
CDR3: CASSPGTSVYNEQFF

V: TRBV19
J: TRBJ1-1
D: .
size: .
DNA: TGTGCCAGTAGTATTCAGGGCAACACTGAAGCTTTCTTT
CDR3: CASSIQGNTEAFF

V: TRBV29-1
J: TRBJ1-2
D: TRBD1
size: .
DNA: TGCAGCGTTGTTTTAGGACAGGGTAAAGGGGAAGGCTACACCTTC
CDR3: CSVVLGQGKGEGYTF

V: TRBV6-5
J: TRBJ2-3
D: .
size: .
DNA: TGTGCCAGCAGGTTGCGGGATACGCAGTATTTT
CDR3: CASRLRDTQYF

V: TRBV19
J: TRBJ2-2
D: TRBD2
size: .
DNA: TGTGCCAGTAGTATAATGGGGGGGGGTACGAACACCGGGGAGCTGTTTTTT
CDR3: CASSIMGGGTNTGELFF

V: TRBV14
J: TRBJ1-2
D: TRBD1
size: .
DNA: TGTGCCAGCAGCCCCCGGGACAGAACATATGGCTACACCTTC
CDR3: CASSPRDRTYGYTF

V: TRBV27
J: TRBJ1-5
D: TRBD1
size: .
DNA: TGTGCCAGCAGTGCTTGGGGACAGGGAGGGTATAGCAATCAGCCCCAGCATTTT
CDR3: CASSAWGQGGYSNQPQHF

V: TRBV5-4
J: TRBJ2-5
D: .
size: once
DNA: TGTGCCAGCAGCATGGACAGAATAGAGACCCAGTACTTC
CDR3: CASSMDRIETQYF

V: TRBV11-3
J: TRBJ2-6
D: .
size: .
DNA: TGTGCCAGCAGCTCCAGGGGGAGGCTCTCTGGGGCCAACGTCCTGACTTTC
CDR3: CASSSRGRLSGANVLTF

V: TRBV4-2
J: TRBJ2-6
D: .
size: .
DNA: TGTGCCAGCAGCCAAGACGGACTCTCTGGGGCCAACGTCCTGACTTTC
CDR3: CASSQDGLSGANVLTF

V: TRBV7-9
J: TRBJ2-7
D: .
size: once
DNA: TGTGCCAGCAGCTTAGTCGAGGTTTCCTCGGGCTACGAGCAGTACTTC
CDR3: CASSLVEVSSGYEQYF

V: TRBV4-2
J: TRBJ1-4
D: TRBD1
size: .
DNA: TGTGCCAGCAGCCTTACGGGACAGGGGGTTGAAAAACTGTTTTTT
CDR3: CASSLTGQGVEKLFF

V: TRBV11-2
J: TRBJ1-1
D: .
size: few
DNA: TGTGCCAGCAGCCCAGGGGCAGGGCCCAACACTGAAGCTTTCTTT
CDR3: CASSPGAGPNTEAFF

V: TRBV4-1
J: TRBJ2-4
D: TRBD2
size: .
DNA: TGCGCCAGCAGCCAAGGAGGGCCTTATCCGGGGGGAAACATTCAGTACTTC
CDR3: CASSQGGPYPGGNIQYF

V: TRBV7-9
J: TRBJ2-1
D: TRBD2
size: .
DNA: TGTGCCAGCAGCTCCGTAGCGGGGGGGCCTTACAATGAGCAGTTCTTC
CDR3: CASSSVAGGPYNEQFF

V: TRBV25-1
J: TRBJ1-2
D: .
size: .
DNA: TGTGCCAGCAGTGAACTAAGCCGTGACTATGGCTACACCTTC
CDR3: CASSELSRDYGYTF

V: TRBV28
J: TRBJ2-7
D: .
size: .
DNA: TGTGCCAGCAGAGGACAGCAGCCCAGAAAGGACTTC
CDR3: CASRGQQPRKDF

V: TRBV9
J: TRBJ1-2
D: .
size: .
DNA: TGTGCCAGCAGCGCCGAACATGGCCGTCTTAACTATGGCTACACCTTC
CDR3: CASSAEHGRLNYGYTF

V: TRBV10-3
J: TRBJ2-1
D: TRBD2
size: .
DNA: TGTGCCATCAGTGCCGAAAGCGGGGGGATATACAATGAGCAGTTCTTC
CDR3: CAISAESGGIYNEQFF